This is a list of T cell receptor beta chains from one sample in a study of cytomegalovirus exposure and HLA in healthy donors. The protocol was immunoSEQ multiplex PCR, while the TCRdb copy is restricted to in-frame clones and leaves out a portion. The sample includes about 95,000 clones, approximately 80% seen only once; the top ten take 4.5% to 6%. Sequences were obtained from PBMCs. Source of these receptors: a woman in her forties in good health and CMV-seronegative. Both conserved end residues are trimmed from each CDR3.

v_gene: TRBV30; CDR3aa: AWSVFVAGSLNEQF
v_gene: TRBV6-1; CDR3aa: ASSNLVGVDEQY
v_gene: TRBV7-9; CDR3aa: ASSSAGQGALEKLF
v_gene: TRBV7-9; CDR3aa: ASSFARAHTGNTIY
v_gene: TRBV6-1; CDR3aa: ASSGLERGGGNEQF
v_gene: TRBV5-1; CDR3aa: ASSSSGGEAF
v_gene: TRBV27; CDR3aa: ASKGSNNYGYT
v_gene: TRBV18; CDR3aa: ASSPGTGWGNTEAF
v_gene: TRBV14; CDR3aa: ASSREALLYEYNEQY
v_gene: TRBV30; CDR3aa: AWSVRGRGAYGYT
v_gene: TRBV4-3; CDR3aa: ASSHDLGLAGGLAYNEQF
v_gene: TRBV5-6; CDR3aa: ASSLSPSGGYEQY
v_gene: TRBV4-1; CDR3aa: ASSQLQGVGQPQH
v_gene: TRBV4-3; CDR3aa: ASSQGTGATNEKLF
v_gene: TRBV11-2; CDR3aa: ASSLGRGTEAF
v_gene: TRBV7-2; CDR3aa: ASSLRGAVGNEQF
v_gene: TRBV4-1; CDR3aa: ASSQGGGGGTEAF
v_gene: TRBV29-1; CDR3aa: SVVNSYYEQY
v_gene: TRBV29-1; CDR3aa: SVVPQGDYGYT
v_gene: TRBV11-2; CDR3aa: ASSFSGGINNEQF
v_gene: TRBV10-3; CDR3aa: AISEPTVYQETQY
v_gene: TRBV20-1; CDR3aa: SARGRYGYT
v_gene: TRBV7-2; CDR3aa: ASSSGGGGPYGYT
v_gene: TRBV2; CDR3aa: ASGGGGTDTQY
v_gene: TRBV13; CDR3aa: ASSWDRGKNSPLH